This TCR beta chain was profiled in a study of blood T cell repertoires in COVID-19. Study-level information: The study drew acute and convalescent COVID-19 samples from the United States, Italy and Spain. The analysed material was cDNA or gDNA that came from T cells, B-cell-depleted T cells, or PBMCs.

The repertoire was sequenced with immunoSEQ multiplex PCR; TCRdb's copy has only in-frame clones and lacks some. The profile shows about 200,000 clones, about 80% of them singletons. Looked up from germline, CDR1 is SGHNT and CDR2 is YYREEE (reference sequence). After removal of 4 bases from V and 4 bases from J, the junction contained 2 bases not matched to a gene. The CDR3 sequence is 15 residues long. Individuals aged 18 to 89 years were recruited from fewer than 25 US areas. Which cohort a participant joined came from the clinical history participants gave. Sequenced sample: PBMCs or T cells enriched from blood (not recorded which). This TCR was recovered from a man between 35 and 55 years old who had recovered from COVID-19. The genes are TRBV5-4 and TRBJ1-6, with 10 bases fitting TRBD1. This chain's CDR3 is CASSPGQGYNSPLHF. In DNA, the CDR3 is TGTGCCAGCAGCCCGGGACAGGGGTATAATTCACCCCTCCACTTT.